The 8 T cell receptor beta chains listed next were all sequenced from one sample in a study of PD-L1 blockade in urothelial cancer. Using immunoSEQ multiplex PCR, the repertoire was profiled, and TCRdb retains in-frame clones only, with some absent. The sample includes 85,000 to 130,000 clones, roughly nine tenths seen only once; the top ten take just over 0.9%. Source: PBMCs, taken around atezolizumab (anti-PD-L1) treatment. The receptors stem from an elderly woman with urothelial cancer.

V and J are TRBV30 and TRBJ1-1, with a tentative D call TRBD1 (5 bases). Trimming pared 0 bases from V and 1 base from J, leaving 12 bases between. Germline CDR1 and CDR2: GTSNPN and SVGIG (reference sequence). The CDR3 length is 15 residues. The CDR3: CAWSVDTSANTEAFF. As DNA, the CDR3 is TGTGCCTGGAGTGTGGACACCAGTGCGAACACTGAAGCTTTCTTT.

The table lists this clone with a count of one. V is TRBV5-1 and J is TRBJ1-1; maybe TRBD1 (5 bases). Germline assignment: CDR1 SGHRS and CDR2 YFSETQ. This CDR3 region has 16 residues. V lost 6 bases and J lost 0, with 18 bases in between. The CDR3: CASTRGGNNMNTEAFF. CDR3 DNA: TGCGCCAGCACGCGTGGGGGGAATAACATGAACACTGAAGCTTTCTTT.

This clone was detected only once. V and J are TRBV7-8 and TRBJ2-1, with D uncertain. The CDR3 covers 14 residues. The germline V gene encodes CDR1 SGHVS and CDR2 FQNEAQ. V was clipped by 7 bases and J by 1 base, with 11 bases between them. DNA for the CDR3: TGTGCCAGCACCCTAATGTTGTCCTACAATGAGCAGTTCTTC. It specifies CASTLMLSYNEQFF.

The gene calls are TRBV27 and TRBJ2-3; tentative D call: TRBD2 (5 bases). Germline V gives CDR1 MNHEY, CDR2 SMNVEV (reference sequence). Trimming removed 6 bases at V and 5 bases at J, with 12 bases between. The CDR3 consists of 13 residues. CDR3 in amino acids: CASSPTGGDTQYF. The CDR3 DNA reads TGTGCCAGCAGCCCTACCGGAGGAGATACGCAGTATTTT.

The V and J genes are TRBV27 and TRBJ2-7, with TRBD1 matching 10 bases. Germline V gene lookup returns CDR1 MNHEY and CDR2 SMNVEV (reference sequence). This CDR3 has 14 amino acids. Losses at the gene ends were 4 bases for V and 5 bases for J; bases not matched to a gene: 5. The CDR3 DNA is TGTGCCAGCAGTTCGGACAGGGGGTTAAACGAGCAGTACTTC. This gives the protein CASSSDRGLNEQYF.

This clone was observed a single time. This chain connects TRBV18 to TRBJ1-3; TRBD1 aligns across 9 bases. The CDR3 contains 16 residues. Unmatched junction bases numbered 7, after V lost 4 bases and J lost 3 bases. Germline CDR1 is KGHSH and CDR2 is LQKENI. This chain's CDR3 is CASSQNRGQSGNTIYF. In DNA form, the CDR3 reads TGTGCCAGCTCACAAAACAGGGGGCAAAGTGGAAACACCATATATTTT.

The chain joins TRBV25-1 to TRBJ2-5, with 7 bases identical to TRBD1. V was pared by 1 base and J by 4 bases, with 6 bases of the junction left unmatched. The CDR3 length is 15 residues. Germline loops: CDR1 MGHDK, CDR2 SYGVNS. The DNA of the CDR3 is TGTGCCAGCAGTGAATCAGGCAGGGGGAGAGAGACCCAGTACTTC. Protein: CASSESGRGRETQYF.

The chain links TRBV19 to TRBJ2-7; 9 bases fit TRBD2. The CDR3 loop spans 15 amino acids. V lost 7 bases to trimming and J lost 5 bases; unmatched junction nucleotides: 12. Germline V gene lookup returns CDR1 LNHDA and CDR2 SQIVND (reference sequence). The CDR3 is CASNRGREGQDEQYF. The CDR3 region has the DNA TGTGCCAGTAACAGAGGGCGGGAGGGCCAAGACGAGCAGTACTTC.